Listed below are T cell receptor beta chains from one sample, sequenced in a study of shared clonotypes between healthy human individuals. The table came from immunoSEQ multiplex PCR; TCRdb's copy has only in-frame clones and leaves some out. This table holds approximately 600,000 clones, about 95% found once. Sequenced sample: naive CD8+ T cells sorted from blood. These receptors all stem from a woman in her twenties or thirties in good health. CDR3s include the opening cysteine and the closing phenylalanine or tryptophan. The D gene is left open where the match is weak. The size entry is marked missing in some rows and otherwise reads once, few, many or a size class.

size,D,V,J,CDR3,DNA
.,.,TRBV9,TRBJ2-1,CASSVDLGASEQFF,TGTGCCAGCAGCGTTGATTTGGGAGCAAGCGAGCAGTTCTTC
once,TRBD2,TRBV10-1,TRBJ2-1,CASSEGTSGNNEQFF,TGCGCCAGCAGTGAAGGGACTAGCGGGAACAATGAGCAGTTCTTC
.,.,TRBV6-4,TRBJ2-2,CASSAISMAGELFF,TGTGCCAGCAGTGCCATATCGATGGCCGGGGAGCTGTTTTTT
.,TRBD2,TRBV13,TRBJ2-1,CASSSPSGGPYNEQFF,TGTGCCAGCAGCTCTCCAAGCGGGGGGCCATACAATGAGCAGTTCTTC
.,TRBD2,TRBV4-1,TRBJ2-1,CASSQGISGGYNEQFF,TGCGCCAGCAGCCAAGGAATAAGCGGGGGATACAATGAGCAGTTCTTC
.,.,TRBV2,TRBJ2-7,CASRGDVWSSYEQYF,TGTGCCAGCAGGGGGGACGTGTGGAGCTCCTACGAGCAGTACTTC
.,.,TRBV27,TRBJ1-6,CASSSTGTENSPLHF,TGTGCCAGCAGTTCAACCGGGACGGAGAATTCACCCCTCCACTTT
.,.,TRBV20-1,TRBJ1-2,CSANPGTSYTF,TGCAGTGCTAACCCCGGGACCAGCTACACCTTC
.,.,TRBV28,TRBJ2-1,CASRFNDNEQFF,TGTGCCAGCAGGTTCAACGACAATGAGCAGTTCTTC
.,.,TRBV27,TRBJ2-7,CASSLSSYSYEQYF,TGTGCCAGCAGTTTGTCGAGTTACTCCTACGAGCAGTACTTC
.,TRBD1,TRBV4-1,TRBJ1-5,CASSQLPPGTGRQPQHF,TGCGCCAGCAGCCAATTACCCCCCGGGACAGGGAGGCAGCCCCAGCATTTT
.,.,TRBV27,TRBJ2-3,CASRRGDAWATDTQYF,TGTGCCAGCAGGAGGGGGGACGCGTGGGCCACAGATACGCAGTATTTT
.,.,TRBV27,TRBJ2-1,CASSSPGSRSHYNEQFF,TGTGCCAGCAGTTCACCAGGGAGCCGATCTCACTACAATGAGCAGTTCTTC
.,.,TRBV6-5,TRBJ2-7,CASSYSTGSIWGEQYF,TGTGCCAGCAGTTACTCGACAGGCTCGATTTGGGGCGAGCAGTACTTC
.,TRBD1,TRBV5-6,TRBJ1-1,CASSLDRGLNTEAFF,TGTGCCAGCAGTCTCGACAGGGGTTTGAACACTGAAGCTTTCTTT
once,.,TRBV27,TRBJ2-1,CASSSGTAGNEQFF,TGTGCCAGCAGTTCGGGGACCGCAGGGAATGAGCAGTTCTTC
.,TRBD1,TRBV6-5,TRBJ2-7,CASSSSIRGPNEQYF,TGTGCCAGCAGTTCGAGCATCAGGGGGCCCAACGAGCAGTACTTC
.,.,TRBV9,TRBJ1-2,CASSVAGNNYGYTF,TGTGCCAGCAGCGTAGCAGGGAACAACTATGGCTACACCTTC
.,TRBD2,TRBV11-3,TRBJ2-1,CASSSWAGGENEQFF,TGTGCCAGCAGTTCGTGGGCGGGAGGGGAAAATGAGCAGTTCTTC
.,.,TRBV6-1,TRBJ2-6,CASSEILDRAVLGANVLTF,TGTGCCAGCAGTGAAATACTGGACCGGGCTGTCTTGGGGGCCAACGTCCTGACTTTC
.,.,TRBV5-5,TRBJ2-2,CASSWRGRANTGELFF,TGTGCCAGCAGCTGGAGGGGACGGGCTAACACCGGGGAGCTGTTTTTT
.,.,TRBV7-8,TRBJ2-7,CAIRGGRSSSYEQYF,TGTGCAATACGAGGGGGGCGGAGTAGCTCCTACGAGCAGTACTTC
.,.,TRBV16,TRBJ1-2,CASSQSSSDYGYTF,TGTGCCAGCAGCCAATCCTCGTCGGACTATGGCTACACCTTC
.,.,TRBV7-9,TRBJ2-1,CASSTGTYEQFF,TGTGCCAGCAGCACCGGGACTTATGAGCAGTTCTTC
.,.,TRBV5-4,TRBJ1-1,CASSPNTVGGNTEAFF,TGTGCCAGCAGCCCTAACACGGTGGGGGGGAACACTGAAGCTTTCTTT
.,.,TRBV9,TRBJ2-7,CASSVGGTAYEQYF,TGTGCCAGCAGCGTAGGCGGGACAGCCTACGAGCAGTACTTC
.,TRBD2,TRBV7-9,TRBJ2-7,CASSGGTSVYEQYF,TGTGCCAGCAGCGGCGGGACTAGTGTATACGAGCAGTACTTC
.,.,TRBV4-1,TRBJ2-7,CASSPARLAYEQYF,TGCGCCAGCAGTCCCGCTAGACTTGCCTACGAGCAGTACTTC
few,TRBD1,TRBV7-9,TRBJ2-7,CASSPRGQGNYEQYF,TGTGCCAGCAGCCCGAGGGGACAGGGAAACTACGAGCAGTACTTC
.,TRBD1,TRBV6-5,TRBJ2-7,CASSYDRGYEQYF,TGTGCCAGCAGTTACGACAGGGGCTACGAGCAGTACTTC
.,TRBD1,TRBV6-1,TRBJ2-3,CASSAPRGLTDTQYF,TGTGCCAGCAGTGCCCCCAGGGGGCTCACAGATACGCAGTATTTT
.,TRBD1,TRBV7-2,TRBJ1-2,CASINDRVGYGYTF,TGTGCCAGCATTAACGACAGGGTAGGCTATGGCTACACCTTC
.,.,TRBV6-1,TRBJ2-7,CASSEWGSSYEQYF,TGTGCCAGCAGTGAGTGGGGGAGCTCCTACGAGCAGTACTTC